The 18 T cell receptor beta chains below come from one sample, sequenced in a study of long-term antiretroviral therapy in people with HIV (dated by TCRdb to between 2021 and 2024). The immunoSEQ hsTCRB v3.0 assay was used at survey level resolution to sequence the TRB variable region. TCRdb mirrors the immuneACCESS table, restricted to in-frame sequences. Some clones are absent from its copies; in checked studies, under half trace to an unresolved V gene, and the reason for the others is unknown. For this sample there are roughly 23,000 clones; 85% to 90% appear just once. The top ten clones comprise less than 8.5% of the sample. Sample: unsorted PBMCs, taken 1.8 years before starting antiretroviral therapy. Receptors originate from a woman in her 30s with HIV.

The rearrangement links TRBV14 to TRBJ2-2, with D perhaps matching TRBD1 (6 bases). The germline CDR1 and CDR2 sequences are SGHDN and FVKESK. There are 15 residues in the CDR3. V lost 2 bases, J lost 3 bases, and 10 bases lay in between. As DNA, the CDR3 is TGTGCCAGCAGCCAACAGGGGCCCTACACCGGGGAGCTGTTTTTT. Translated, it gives CASSQQGPYTGELFF.

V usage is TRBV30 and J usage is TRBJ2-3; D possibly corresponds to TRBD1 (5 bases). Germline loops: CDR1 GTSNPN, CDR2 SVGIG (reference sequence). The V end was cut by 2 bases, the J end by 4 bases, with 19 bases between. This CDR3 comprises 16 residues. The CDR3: CAWSPGAGNIADTQYF. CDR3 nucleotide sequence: TGTGCCTGGAGTCCAGGTGCAGGGAATATAGCAGATACGCAGTATTTT. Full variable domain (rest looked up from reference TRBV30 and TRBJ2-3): SQTIHQWPATLVQPVGSPLSLECTVEGTSNPNLYWYRQAAGRGLQLLFYSVGIGQISSEVPQNLSASRPQDRQFILSSKKLLLSDSGFYLCAWSPGAGNIADTQYFGPGTRLTVL.

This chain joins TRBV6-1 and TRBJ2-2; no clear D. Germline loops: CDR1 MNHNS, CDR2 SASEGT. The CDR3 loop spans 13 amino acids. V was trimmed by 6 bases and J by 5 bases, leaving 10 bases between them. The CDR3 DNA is TGTGCCAGCAGGGTTTACGGGACCGGGGAGCTGTTTTTT. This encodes CASRVYGTGELFF.

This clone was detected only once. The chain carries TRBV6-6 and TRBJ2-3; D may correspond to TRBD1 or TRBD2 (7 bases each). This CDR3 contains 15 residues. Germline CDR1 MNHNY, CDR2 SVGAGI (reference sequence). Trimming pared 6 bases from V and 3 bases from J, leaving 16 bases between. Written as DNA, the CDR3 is TGTGCCAGCAGCAAGCAGGGGGGGGGAACAGATACGCAGTATTTT. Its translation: CASSKQGGGTDTQYF.

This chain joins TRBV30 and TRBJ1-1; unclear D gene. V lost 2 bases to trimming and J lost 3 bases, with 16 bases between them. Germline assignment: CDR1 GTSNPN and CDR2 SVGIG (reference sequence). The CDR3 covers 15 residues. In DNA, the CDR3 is TGTGCCTGGAGTCACGCAGGAGGGTTGGACACTGAAGCTTTCTTT. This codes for CAWSHAGGLDTEAFF.

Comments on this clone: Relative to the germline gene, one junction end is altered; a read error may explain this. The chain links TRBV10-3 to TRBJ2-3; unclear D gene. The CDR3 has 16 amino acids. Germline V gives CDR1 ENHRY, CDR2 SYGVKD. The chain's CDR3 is CASSLFSATRTDTQYF. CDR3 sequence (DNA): TGTGCCAGCAGTTTATTTTCGGCTACCCGCACAGATACGCAGTATTTT.

The CDR3 region is CASSQGNTEAFF. The CDR3 coding sequence is TGTGCCAGCTCACAGGGGAACACTGAAGCTTTCTTT. The chain carries TRBV6-1 and TRBJ1-1, with TRBD1 as a possible D gene (6 bases). The germline CDR1 and CDR2 sequences are MNHNS and SASEGT. V lost 8 bases to trimming and J lost 1 base, with 8 bases between them. The length of the CDR3 is 12 residues.

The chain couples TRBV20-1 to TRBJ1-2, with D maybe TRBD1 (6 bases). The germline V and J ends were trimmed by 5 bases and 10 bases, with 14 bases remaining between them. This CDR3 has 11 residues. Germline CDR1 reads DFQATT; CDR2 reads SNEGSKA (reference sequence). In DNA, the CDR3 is TGCAGTGCTCCAAGGGGGTGGGACTACACCTTC. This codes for CSAPRGWDYTF.

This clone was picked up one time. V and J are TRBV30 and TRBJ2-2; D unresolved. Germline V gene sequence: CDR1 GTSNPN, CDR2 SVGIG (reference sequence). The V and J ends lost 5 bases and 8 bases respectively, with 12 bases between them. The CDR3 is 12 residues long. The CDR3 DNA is TGTGCCTGGGGTCTCCCCCCAGGGGAGCTGTTTTTT. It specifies CAWGLPPGELFF.

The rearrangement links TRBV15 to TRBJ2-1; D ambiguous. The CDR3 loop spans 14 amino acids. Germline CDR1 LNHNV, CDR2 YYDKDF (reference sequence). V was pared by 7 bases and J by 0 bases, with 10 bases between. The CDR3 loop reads CATMSPSSYNEQFF. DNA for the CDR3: TGTGCCACCATGTCCCCGAGCTCCTACAATGAGCAGTTCTTC. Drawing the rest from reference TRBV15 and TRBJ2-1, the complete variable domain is DAMVIQNPRYQVTQFGKPVTLSCSQTLNHNVMYWYQQKSSQAPKLLFHYYDKDFNNEADTPDNFQSRRPNTSFCFLDIRSPGLGDTAMYLCATMSPSSYNEQFFGPGTRLTVL.

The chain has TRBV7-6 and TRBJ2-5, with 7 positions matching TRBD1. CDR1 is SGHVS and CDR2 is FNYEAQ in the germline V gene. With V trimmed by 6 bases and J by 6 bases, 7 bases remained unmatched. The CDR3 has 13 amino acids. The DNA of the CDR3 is TGTGCCAGCAGTCTTGGACAGGAGAAGACCCAGTACTTC. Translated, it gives CASSLGQEKTQYF.

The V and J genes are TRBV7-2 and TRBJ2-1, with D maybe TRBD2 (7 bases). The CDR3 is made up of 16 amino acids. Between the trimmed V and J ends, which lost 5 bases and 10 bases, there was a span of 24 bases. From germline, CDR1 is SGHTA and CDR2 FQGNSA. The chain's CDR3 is CASSTSPGGGWEEQFF. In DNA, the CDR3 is TGTGCCAGCAGCACTTCCCCAGGCGGGGGCTGGGAAGAGCAGTTCTTC.

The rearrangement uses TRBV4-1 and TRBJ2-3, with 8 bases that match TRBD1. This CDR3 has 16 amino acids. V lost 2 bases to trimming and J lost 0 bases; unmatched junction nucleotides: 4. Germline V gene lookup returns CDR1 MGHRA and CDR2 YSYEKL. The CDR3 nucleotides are TGCGCCAGCAGCCAAACGGGACAGGCTAGCACAGATACGCAGTATTTT. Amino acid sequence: CASSQTGQASTDTQYF.

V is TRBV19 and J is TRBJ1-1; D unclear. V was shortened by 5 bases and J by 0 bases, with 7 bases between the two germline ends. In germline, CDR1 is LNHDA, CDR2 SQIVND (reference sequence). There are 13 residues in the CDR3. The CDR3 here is CASSVIMNTEAFF. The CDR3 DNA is TGTGCCAGTAGTGTTATCATGAACACTGAAGCTTTCTTT.

In DNA, the CDR3 is TGTGCCAGCAGTCCTTCGGGGGCCGGTTTTGAAGAGCAGTTCTTC. Translation: CASSPSGAGFEEQFF. The chain carries TRBV14 and TRBJ2-1, with D tentatively TRBD1 or TRBD2 (6 bases each). The CDR3 length is 15 residues. Trimming left V 6 bases short and J 10 bases short, with 22 bases between. In germline, CDR1 is SGHDN, CDR2 FVKESK.

The CDR3: CASSRGGARETQYF. In DNA form, the CDR3 reads TGTGCCAGCAGTCGCGGGGGGGCCCGTGAGACCCAGTACTTC. The chain recombines TRBV27 with TRBJ2-5; 9 nucleotides align to TRBD2. Germline-derived CDR1 and CDR2 are MNHEY and SMNVEV (reference sequence). The CDR3 runs to 14 residues. The ends lost 5 bases at V and 5 bases at J; junction bases unmatched: 6.

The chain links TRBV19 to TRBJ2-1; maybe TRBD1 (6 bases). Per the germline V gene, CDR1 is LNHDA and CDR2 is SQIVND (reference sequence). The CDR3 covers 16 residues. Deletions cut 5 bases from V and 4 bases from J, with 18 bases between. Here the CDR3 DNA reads TGTGCCAGTAGTCAAACTCGGACAGTAATTTACAATGAGCAGTTCTTC. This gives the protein CASSQTRTVIYNEQFF.

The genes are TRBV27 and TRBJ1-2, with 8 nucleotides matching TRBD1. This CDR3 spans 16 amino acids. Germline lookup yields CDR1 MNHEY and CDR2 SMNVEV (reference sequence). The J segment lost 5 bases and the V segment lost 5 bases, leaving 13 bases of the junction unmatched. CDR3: CASSQGQGRGLYGYTF. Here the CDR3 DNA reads TGTGCCAGCAGTCAAGGACAGGGAAGAGGGCTTTATGGCTACACCTTC.